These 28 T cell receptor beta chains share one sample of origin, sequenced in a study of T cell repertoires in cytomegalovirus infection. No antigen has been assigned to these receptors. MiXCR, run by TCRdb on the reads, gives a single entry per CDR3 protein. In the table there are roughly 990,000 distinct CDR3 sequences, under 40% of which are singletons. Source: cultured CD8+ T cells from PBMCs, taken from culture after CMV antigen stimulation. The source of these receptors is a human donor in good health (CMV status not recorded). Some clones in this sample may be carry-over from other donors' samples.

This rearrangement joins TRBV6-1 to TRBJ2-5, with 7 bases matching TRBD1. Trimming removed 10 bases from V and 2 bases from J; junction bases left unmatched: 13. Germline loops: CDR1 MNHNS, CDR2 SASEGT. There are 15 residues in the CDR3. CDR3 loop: CATTITTGVQETQYF. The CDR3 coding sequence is TGTGCCACTACCATAACAACAGGGGTTCAAGAGACCCAGTACTTC.

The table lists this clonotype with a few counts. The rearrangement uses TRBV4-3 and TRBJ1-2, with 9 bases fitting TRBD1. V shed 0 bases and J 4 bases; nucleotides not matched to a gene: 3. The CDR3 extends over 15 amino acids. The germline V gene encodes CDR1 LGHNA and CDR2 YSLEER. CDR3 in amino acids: CASSQDSDRGYGYTF. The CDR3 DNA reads TGCGCCAGCAGCCAAGATTCGGACAGGGGCTATGGCTACACCTTC.

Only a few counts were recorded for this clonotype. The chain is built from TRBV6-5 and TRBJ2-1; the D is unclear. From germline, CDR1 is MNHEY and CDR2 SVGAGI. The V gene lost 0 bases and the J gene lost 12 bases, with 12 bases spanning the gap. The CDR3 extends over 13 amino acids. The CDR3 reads CASSYSNSGGQFF. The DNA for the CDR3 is TGTGCCAGCAGTTACTCGAACTCGGGTGGGCAGTTCTTC.

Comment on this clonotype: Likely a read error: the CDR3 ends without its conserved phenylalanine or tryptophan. CDR3 nucleotides: TGTGCCAGCAGCCCTCTGAAGGCAGGGGGCTCGAACACTGAAGCTTTCTCT. Protein sequence: CASSPLKAGGSNTEAFS. This chain joins TRBV27 and TRBJ1-1, with 8 bases fitting TRBD1. This CDR3 has 17 amino acids. Unmatched junction bases numbered 13, after V lost 6 bases and J lost 1 base. Germline V CDR1 and CDR2: MNHEY, SMNVEV (reference sequence).

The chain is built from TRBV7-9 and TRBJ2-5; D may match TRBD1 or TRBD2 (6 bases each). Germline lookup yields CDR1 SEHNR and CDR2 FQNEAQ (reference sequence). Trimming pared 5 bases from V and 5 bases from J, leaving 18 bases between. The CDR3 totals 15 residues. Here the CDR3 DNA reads TGTGCCAGCAGCCCCGTATCGGGGGCGGTGGAGACCCAGTACTTC. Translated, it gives CASSPVSGAVETQYF.

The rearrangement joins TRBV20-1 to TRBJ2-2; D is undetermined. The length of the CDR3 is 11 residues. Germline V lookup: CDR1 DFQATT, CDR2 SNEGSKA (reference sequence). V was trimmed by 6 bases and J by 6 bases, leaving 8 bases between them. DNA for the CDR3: TGCAGTGCAAAAGTAGCCGGGGAGCTGTTTTTT. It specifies CSAKVAGELFF.

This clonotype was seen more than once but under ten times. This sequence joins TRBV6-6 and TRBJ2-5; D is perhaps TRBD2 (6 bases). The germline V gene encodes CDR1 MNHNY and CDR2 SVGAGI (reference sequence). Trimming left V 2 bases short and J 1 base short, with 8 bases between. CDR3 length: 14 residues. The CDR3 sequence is CASSYGDFQETQYF. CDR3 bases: TGTGCCAGCAGTTACGGGGACTTCCAAGAGACCCAGTACTTC.

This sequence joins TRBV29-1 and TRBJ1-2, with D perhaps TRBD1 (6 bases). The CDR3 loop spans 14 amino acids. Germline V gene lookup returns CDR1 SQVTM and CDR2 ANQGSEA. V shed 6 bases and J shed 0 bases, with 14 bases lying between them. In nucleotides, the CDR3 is TGCAGCGTCAAGAGTGGGGACACTAACTATGGCTACACCTTC. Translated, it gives CSVKSGDTNYGYTF.

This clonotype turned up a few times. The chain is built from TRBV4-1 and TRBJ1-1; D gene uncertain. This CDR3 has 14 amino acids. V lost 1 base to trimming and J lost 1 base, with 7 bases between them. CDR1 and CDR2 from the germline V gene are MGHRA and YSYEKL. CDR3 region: CASSQATQNTEAFF. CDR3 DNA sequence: TGCGCCAGCAGCCAAGCGACCCAGAACACTGAAGCTTTCTTT.

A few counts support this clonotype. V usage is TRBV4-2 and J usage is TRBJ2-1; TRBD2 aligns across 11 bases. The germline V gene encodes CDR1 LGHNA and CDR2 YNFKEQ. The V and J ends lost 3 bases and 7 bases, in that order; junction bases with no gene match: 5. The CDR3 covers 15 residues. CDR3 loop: CASSHSGGAGNEQFF. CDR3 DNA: TGTGCCAGCAGCCATAGCGGGGGGGCCGGGAATGAGCAGTTCTTC.

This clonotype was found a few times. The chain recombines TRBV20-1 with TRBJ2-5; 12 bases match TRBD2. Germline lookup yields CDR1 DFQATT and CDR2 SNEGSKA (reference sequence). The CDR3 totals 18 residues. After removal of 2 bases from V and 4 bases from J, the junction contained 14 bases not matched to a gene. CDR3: CSARPLGLAGSPRETQYF. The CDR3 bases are TGCAGTGCTAGACCGCTTGGACTAGCGGGGAGCCCCAGAGAGACCCAGTACTTC.

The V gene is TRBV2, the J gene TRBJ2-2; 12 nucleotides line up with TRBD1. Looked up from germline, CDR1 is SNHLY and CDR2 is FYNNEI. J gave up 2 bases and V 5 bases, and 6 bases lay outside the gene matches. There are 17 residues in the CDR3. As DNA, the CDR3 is TGTGCCAGCAGTACACCGGGACAGGGGGCAAACACCGGGGAGCTGTTTTTT. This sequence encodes CASSTPGQGANTGELFF.

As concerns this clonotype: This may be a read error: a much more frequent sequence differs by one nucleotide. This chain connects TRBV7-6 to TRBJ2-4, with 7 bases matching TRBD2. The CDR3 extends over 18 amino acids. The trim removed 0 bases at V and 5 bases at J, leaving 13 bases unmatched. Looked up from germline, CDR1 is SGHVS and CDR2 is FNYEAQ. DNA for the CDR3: TGTGCCAGCAGCTTAGCTTGGGGAGGGGCTCAAACCGAAAACATTCAGTACTTC. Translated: CASSLAWGGAQTENIQYF.

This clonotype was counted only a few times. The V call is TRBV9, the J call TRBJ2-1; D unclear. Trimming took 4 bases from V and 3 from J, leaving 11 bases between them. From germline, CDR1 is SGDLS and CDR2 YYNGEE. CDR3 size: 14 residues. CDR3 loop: CASSPEPGYNEQFF. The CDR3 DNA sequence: TGTGCCAGCAGCCCCGAACCCGGCTACAATGAGCAGTTCTTC.

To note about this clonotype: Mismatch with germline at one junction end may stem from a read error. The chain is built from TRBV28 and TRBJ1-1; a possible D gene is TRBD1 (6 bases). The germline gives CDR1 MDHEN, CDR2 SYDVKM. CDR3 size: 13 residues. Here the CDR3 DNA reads TGTGCCAGCAGTTTACATCCCATTGGGGGCGGGGATTTT. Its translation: CASSLHPIGGGDF.

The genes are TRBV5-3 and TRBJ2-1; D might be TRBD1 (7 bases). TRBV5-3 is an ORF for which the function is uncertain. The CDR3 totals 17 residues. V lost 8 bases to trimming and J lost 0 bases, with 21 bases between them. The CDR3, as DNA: TGTGCCAGCAGTCATTGGCGGGACAGAAGCTCCTACAATGAGCAGTTCTTC. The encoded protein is CASSHWRDRSSYNEQFF.

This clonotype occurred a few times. In nucleotides, the CDR3 is TGTGCCAGCATTCTGGACAGCACAACTAATGAAAAACTGTTTTTT. Its protein product is CASILDSTTNEKLFF. The chain employs TRBV2 and TRBJ1-4; D is perhaps TRBD1 (6 bases). Germline V lookup: CDR1 SNHLY, CDR2 FYNNEI. The CDR3 has 15 residues. V dropped 7 bases and J dropped 0 bases, with 12 bases sitting between them.

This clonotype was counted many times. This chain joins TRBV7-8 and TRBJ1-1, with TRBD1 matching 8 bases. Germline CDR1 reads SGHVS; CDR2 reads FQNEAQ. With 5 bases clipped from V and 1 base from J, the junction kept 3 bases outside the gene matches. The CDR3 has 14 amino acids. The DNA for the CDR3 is TGTGCCAGCAGCGAAGGACAGGGGAACACTGAAGCTTTCTTT. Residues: CASSEGQGNTEAFF. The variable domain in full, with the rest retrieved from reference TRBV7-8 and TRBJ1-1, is GAGVSQSPRYKVAKRGQDVALRCDPISGHVSLFWYQQALGQGPEFLTYFQNEAQLDKSGLPSDRFFAERPEGSVSTLKIQRTQQEDSAVYLCASSEGQGNTEAFFGQGTRLTVV.

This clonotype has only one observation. The CDR3 DNA sequence: TGTGCCAGCAGTGCGGGTACTAGCGGGGGGTTCCAAGAGACCCAGTACTTC. Protein product: CASSAGTSGGFQETQYF. This chain links TRBV6-4 with TRBJ2-5; TRBD2 matches at 12 bases. Germline V gene data show CDR1 as MRHNA and CDR2 as SNTAGT. Trimming removed 4 bases from V and 1 base from J; junction bases left unmatched: 7. This CDR3 has 17 amino acids.

CDR3 DNA: TGCAGCGTTCCCTTCTGGGGTAACTATGGCTACACCTTC. This codes for CSVPFWGNYGYTF. V usage is TRBV29-1 and J usage is TRBJ1-2; no firm D call. Germline V lookup: CDR1 SQVTM, CDR2 ANQGSEA. The CDR3 spans 13 residues. V dropped 5 bases and J dropped 1 base, with 11 bases sitting between them.

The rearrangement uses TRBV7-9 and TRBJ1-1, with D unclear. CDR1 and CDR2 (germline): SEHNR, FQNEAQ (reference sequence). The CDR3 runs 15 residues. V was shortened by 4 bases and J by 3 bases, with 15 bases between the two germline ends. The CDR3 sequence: CASSSTAEPYTEAFF. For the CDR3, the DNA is TGTGCCAGCAGCTCGACCGCAGAGCCTTACACTGAAGCTTTCTTT.

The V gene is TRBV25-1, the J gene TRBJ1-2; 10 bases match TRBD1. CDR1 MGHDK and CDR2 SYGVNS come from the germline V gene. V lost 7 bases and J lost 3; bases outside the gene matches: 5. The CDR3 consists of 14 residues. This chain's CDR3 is CASTRDRGDYGYTF. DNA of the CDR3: TGTGCCAGCACCAGGGACAGGGGTGACTATGGCTACACCTTC.

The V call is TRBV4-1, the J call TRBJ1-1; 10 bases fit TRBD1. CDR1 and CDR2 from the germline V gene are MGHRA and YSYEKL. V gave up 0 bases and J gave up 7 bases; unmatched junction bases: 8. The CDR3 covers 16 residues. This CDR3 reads CASSQDPDRGRGEAFF. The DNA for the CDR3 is TGCGCCAGCAGCCAAGATCCTGACAGGGGGCGGGGTGAAGCTTTCTTT.

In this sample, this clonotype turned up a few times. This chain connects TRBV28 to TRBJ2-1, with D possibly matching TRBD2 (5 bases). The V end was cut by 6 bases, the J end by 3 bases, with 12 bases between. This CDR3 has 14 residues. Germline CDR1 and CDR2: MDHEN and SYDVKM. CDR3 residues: CASRSTDYYNEQFF. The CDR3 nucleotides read TGTGCCAGCAGGTCAACTGACTACTACAATGAGCAGTTCTTC. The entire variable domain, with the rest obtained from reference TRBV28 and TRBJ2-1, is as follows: DVKVTQSSRYLVKRTGEKVFLECVQDMDHENMFWYRQDPGLGLRLIYFSYDVKMKEKGDIPEGYSVSREKKERFSLILESASTNQTSMYLCASRSTDYYNEQFFGPGTRLTVL.

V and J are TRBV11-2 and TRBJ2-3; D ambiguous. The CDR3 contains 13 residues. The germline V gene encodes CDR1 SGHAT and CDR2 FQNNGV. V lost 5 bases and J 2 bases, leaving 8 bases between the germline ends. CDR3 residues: CASSPRHTDTQYF. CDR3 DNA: TGTGCCAGCAGCCCCCGGCACACAGATACGCAGTATTTT.

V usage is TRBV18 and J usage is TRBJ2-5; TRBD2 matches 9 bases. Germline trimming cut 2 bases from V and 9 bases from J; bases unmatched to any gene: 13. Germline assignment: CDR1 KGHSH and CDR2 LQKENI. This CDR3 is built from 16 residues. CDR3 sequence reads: CASSPSRLAGTGAQYF. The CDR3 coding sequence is TGTGCCAGCTCACCATCTCGCCTAGCGGGGACCGGGGCCCAGTACTTC.

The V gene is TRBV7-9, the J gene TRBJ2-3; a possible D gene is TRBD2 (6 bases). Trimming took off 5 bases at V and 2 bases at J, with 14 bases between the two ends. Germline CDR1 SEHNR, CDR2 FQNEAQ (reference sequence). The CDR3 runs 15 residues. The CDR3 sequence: CASSPPGTATDTQYF. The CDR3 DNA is TGTGCCAGCAGCCCCCCAGGGACTGCCACAGATACGCAGTATTTT.

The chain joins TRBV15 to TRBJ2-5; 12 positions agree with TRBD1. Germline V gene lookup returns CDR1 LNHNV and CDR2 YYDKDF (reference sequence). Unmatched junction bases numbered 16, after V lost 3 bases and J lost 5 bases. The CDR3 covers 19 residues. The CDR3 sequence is CATSSPGTGGEAGSETQYF. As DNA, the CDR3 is TGTGCCACCAGCAGCCCCGGGACAGGGGGCGAGGCGGGGAGTGAGACCCAGTACTTC.